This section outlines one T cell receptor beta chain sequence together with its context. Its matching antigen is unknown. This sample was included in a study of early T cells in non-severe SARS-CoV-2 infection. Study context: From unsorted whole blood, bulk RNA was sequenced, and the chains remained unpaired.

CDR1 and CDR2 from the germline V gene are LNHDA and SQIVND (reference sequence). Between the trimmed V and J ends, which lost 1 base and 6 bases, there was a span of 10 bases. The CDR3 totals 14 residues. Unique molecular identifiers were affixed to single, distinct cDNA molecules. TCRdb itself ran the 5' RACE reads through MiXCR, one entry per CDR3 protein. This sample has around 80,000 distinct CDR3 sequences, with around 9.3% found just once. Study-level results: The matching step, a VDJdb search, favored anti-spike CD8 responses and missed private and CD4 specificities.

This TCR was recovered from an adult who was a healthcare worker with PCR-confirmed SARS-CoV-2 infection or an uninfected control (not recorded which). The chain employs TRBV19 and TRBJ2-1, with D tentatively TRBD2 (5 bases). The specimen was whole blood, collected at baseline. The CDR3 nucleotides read TGTGCCAGTAGTATAGGGGCCCTAGCCAATGAGCAGTTCTTC. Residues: CASSIGALANEQFF.